This TCR beta chain came from a study of T cells in Graves' hyperthyroidism and ophthalmopathy. Regarding the study as a whole: A model of 13 V-J pairs discriminated ophthalmopathy from stable hyperthyroidism.

This clonotype was counted at least ten times. Its antigen is not identified. TCR beta CDR3 sequences were amplified from RNA transcripts. First-round RT-PCR with HTBI primers amplified the TCR CDR3 region. TCRdb recomputed calls from the multiplex PCR reads with MiXCR, one row per CDR3 protein. The table lists hundreds of thousands of distinct CDR3 sequences, 24% of them singletons. In making diagnoses, clinical symptoms, serum thyroxine and TRAb, thyroid ultrasound and orbital computed tomography were all used. An approximately 9.8 ml volume of fresh peripheral blood provided the PBMCs. Between the trimmed V and J ends, which lost 2 bases and 0 bases, there was a span of 6 bases. The CDR3 has 14 amino acids. The germline V gene encodes CDR1 SGDLS and CDR2 YYNGEE.

The clonotype comes from a woman between 40 and 55 years old with Graves' ophthalmopathy. This chain uses TRBV9 with TRBJ1-3; perhaps TRBD1 as D (5 bases). What was sequenced was blood. CDR3 region: CASSVQGSGNTIYF. CDR3 DNA sequence: TGTGCCAGCAGCGTGCAGGGCTCTGGAAACACCATATATTTT.